In this sample, the clone carrying this T cell receptor (beta chain) turned up a few times. Its target is not known. These data come from a study of blood T cells in healthy people across ages. Each donor gave around 9.6 milliliters of peripheral blood. A second roughly 7 to 12 cycle PCR used barcoded and J-beta primers. TCRdb passed the 5' RACE reads through MiXCR, listing each CDR3 protein once. The sample lists over a million distinct CDR3 sequences, approximately 26% occurring once. Notes on the study in general: While age rose, TCR beta diversity per million T cells dropped in a roughly linear way. Because donor CMV status was unknown, expanded clonotype changes were possibly confounded.

The sample was also reused in another study, on T cells of mothers and their children. Per that paper: Thymic selection, a shaping force on TCR recombination output, acts similarly in related and unrelated pairs.

The source is a girl aged 2 to 10 in good health. The sample consisted of blood.

CDR3 sequence reads: CSMASGPTDTQYF. For the CDR3, the DNA is TGCAGTATGGCTAGCGGACCCACAGATACGCAGTATTTT. V and J are TRBV20-1 and TRBJ2-3, with TRBD2 matching 7 bases. V shed 8 bases and J 2 bases; nucleotides not matched to a gene: 7. The CDR3 runs to 13 residues. Looked up from germline, CDR1 is DFQATT and CDR2 is SNEGSKA (reference sequence).